The 21 T cell receptor beta chains listed next were all sequenced from one sample in a study of blood T cells in healthy people across ages. Alongside a J-beta primer mix, a sample-barcoded 5' primer served in a second PCR lasting roughly 6 to 11 cycles. One entry per CDR3 protein, called by TCRdb with MiXCR from the 5' RACE reads. The sample has about 1.8 million distinct CDR3 sequences, around half seen once. The sample was blood. The receptors shown here come from a woman in her forties in good health.

The chain employs TRBV4-1 and TRBJ2-2; 7 positions agree with TRBD1. This CDR3 contains 18 residues. CDR1 is MGHRA, CDR2 YSYEKL, per germline. With 0 bases clipped from V and 4 bases from J, the junction kept 11 bases outside the gene matches. The CDR3 here is CASSQDSKTGQATGELFF. The CDR3 DNA is TGCGCCAGCAGCCAAGATTCTAAGACAGGGCAAGCCACCGGGGAGCTGTTTTTT.

This clonotype was counted many times. The chain combines TRBV6-6 with TRBJ2-5; D is possibly TRBD2 (6 bases). The CDR3 runs 15 residues. Per germline, CDR1 MNHNY and CDR2 SVGAGI (reference sequence). With 0 bases removed from V and 1 base from J, the gap between germline ends came to 9 bases. CDR3 sequence reads: CASSYSWGVQETQYF. CDR3 nucleotides: TGTGCCAGCAGTTACTCATGGGGGGTCCAAGAGACCCAGTACTTC.

The chain recombines TRBV27 with TRBJ2-1; TRBD2 aligns across 9 bases. With 11 bases clipped from V and 5 bases from J, the junction kept 10 bases outside the gene matches. Germline V gene sequence: CDR1 MNHEY, CDR2 SMNVEV (reference sequence). The CDR3 length is 14 residues. The DNA of the CDR3 is TGTGCCGTTCAAAAGCGGGGGGAAAACAATGAGCAGTTCTTC. Translation gives CAVQKRGENNEQFF.

The chain has TRBV7-2 and TRBJ2-3; D is unresolved. V was trimmed by 3 bases and J by 5 bases, leaving 12 bases between them. The CDR3 is 14 residues long. Germline V CDR1 and CDR2: SGHTA, FQGNSA. As DNA, the CDR3 is TGTGCCAGCAGCTTCCTTTTGCCTGGAGATACGCAGTATTTT. Protein: CASSFLLPGDTQYF.

The chain has TRBV20-1 and TRBJ1-2, with TRBD1 identical over 12 bases. The CDR3 sequence is 17 residues long. With 2 bases clipped from V and 2 bases from J, the junction kept 9 bases outside the gene matches. From germline, CDR1 is DFQATT and CDR2 SNEGSKA (reference sequence). DNA of the CDR3: TGCAGTGCTAGAAACTTCGGGACAGGGGGCGGGAACTATGGCTACACCTTC. Its protein product is CSARNFGTGGGNYGYTF.

CDR3 residues: CASSYARPDSTDTQYF. The CDR3 DNA is TGTGCCAGCAGTTACGCCAGGCCGGATAGCACAGATACGCAGTATTTT. The chain carries TRBV6-5 and TRBJ2-3, with D unresolved. Germline V CDR1 and CDR2: MNHEY, SVGAGI. The CDR3 covers 16 residues. V lost 2 bases to trimming and J lost 0 bases, with 12 bases between them.

This clonotype has more than one count but fewer than ten. The chain carries TRBV7-2 and TRBJ2-1, with TRBD2 matching 7 bases. The germline CDR1 and CDR2 sequences are SGHTA and FQGNSA. The CDR3 totals 15 residues. J was trimmed by 3 bases and V by 1 base; bases with no gene match: 3. The CDR3 spells CASSLVGGNYNEQFF. Here the CDR3 DNA reads TGTGCCAGCAGCTTAGTCGGGGGGAACTACAATGAGCAGTTCTTC.

The chain employs TRBV4-2 and TRBJ1-2; D gene ambiguous. Looked up from germline, CDR1 is LGHNA and CDR2 is YNFKEQ. This CDR3 comprises 13 residues. V dropped 8 bases and J dropped 4 bases, with 14 bases sitting between them. The CDR3 DNA sequence: TGTGCCAGCTCGGAAGGGAATGTCTATGGCTACACCTTC. Its translation is CASSEGNVYGYTF.

The chain employs TRBV5-1 and TRBJ1-2, with D perhaps matching TRBD1 (5 bases). Trimming took 0 bases from V and 8 from J, leaving 20 bases between them. Germline V lookup: CDR1 SGHRS, CDR2 YFSETQ. This CDR3 is built from 16 residues. The CDR3: CASSLADSLYQKGYTF. The CDR3 coding sequence is TGCGCCAGCAGCTTGGCAGACAGTCTTTACCAGAAGGGCTACACCTTC.

This clonotype was seen more than once but under ten times. The chain is built from TRBV7-2 and TRBJ2-7, with D unresolved. V dropped 3 bases and J dropped 2 bases, with 8 bases sitting between them. The CDR3 is 13 residues long. Germline-derived CDR1 and CDR2 are SGHTA and FQGNSA. The CDR3 region has the DNA TGTGCCAGCAGCTTTAGGAGACCCTACGAGCAGTACTTC. Residues: CASSFRRPYEQYF.

This clonotype was seen a handful of times. This chain connects TRBV28 to TRBJ2-4; 7 bases are a match to TRBD1. The V and J ends lost 5 bases and 14 bases, in that order; junction bases with no gene match: 9. The CDR3 has 12 amino acids. Germline V gene sequence: CDR1 MDHEN, CDR2 SYDVKM. CDR3 coding DNA: TGTGCCAGCAGTCGACAGGGATATTTGAAGTACTTC. It codes for CASSRQGYLKYF.

V and J are TRBV5-1 and TRBJ2-7; D is possibly TRBD1 (6 bases). This CDR3 spans 15 amino acids. The germline V gene has CDR1 SGHRS and CDR2 YFSETQ. V shed 2 bases and J shed 1 base, with 13 bases lying between them. The CDR3 coding sequence is TGCGCCAGCAGCTTACAGGGTGGGATGTCCTACGAGCAGTACTTC. Translated: CASSLQGGMSYEQYF.

The chain combines TRBV20-1 with TRBJ2-1, with D maybe TRBD2 (6 bases). The CDR3 length is 14 residues. V was trimmed by 0 bases and J by 5 bases, leaving 11 bases between them. Germline V gives CDR1 DFQATT, CDR2 SNEGSKA (reference sequence). The CDR3 coding sequence is TGCAGTGCTAGAGATAGGCGGGGCCACAATGAGCAGTTCTTC. This sequence encodes CSARDRRGHNEQFF.

This clonotype came up a few times. The rearrangement links TRBV7-2 to TRBJ2-1, with D perhaps matching TRBD2 (6 bases). Germline V gene lookup returns CDR1 SGHTA and CDR2 FQGNSA. The V gene lost 4 bases and the J gene lost 6 bases, with 10 bases spanning the gap. The CDR3 has 13 residues. Here the CDR3 reads CASSYMGGNEQFF. The CDR3 region has the DNA TGTGCCAGCAGCTACATGGGAGGCAATGAGCAGTTCTTC.

Written as DNA, the CDR3 is TGCGCCAGACCATACCGGGACAGGGTCCACAGTGAGCAGTTCTTC. Translating it yields CARPYRDRVHSEQFF. V usage is TRBV5-1 and J usage is TRBJ2-1; 9 nucleotides agree with TRBD1. CDR1 is SGHRS, CDR2 YFSETQ, per germline. V gave up 8 bases and J gave up 9 bases; unmatched junction bases: 15. This CDR3 comprises 15 residues.

The chain carries TRBV6-6 and TRBJ2-5, with 9 bases lining up with TRBD1. The CDR3 is made up of 16 amino acids. Germline V gene data show CDR1 as MNHNY and CDR2 as SVGAGI (reference sequence). V shed 2 bases, J shed 4 bases, and the junction held 8 bases outside the gene matches. CDR3 region: CASSYVGQGMGETQYF. In DNA form, the CDR3 reads TGTGCCAGCAGTTACGTAGGACAGGGGATGGGAGAGACCCAGTACTTC.

The chain links TRBV24-1 to TRBJ2-5; D unclear. The DNA end favors TRBJ2-7, so the J call may be wrong. Per germline, CDR1 KGHDR and CDR2 SFDVKD. CDR3 length equals 14 residues. The CDR3 bases are TGTGCCACCAGTGATTTAGACCTCACCTACGAGCAGTACTTC. Its translation: CATSDLDLTYEQYF.

The rearrangement links TRBV2 to TRBJ2-7; 9 nucleotides match TRBD2. Unmatched junction bases numbered 4, after V lost 4 bases and J lost 3 bases. Germline V lookup: CDR1 SNHLY, CDR2 FYNNEI. CDR3 length equals 14 residues. The CDR3 sequence: CASSVAGESYEQYF. DNA for the CDR3: TGTGCCAGCAGTGTAGCGGGGGAGAGCTACGAGCAGTACTTC.

This clonotype turned up a few times. The V and J genes are TRBV28 and TRBJ1-5; D is unclear. CDR1 is MDHEN, CDR2 SYDVKM, per germline. V was shortened by 9 bases and J by 0 bases, with 12 bases between the two germline ends. The CDR3 has 14 residues. The CDR3 sequence: CASGPEYSNQPQHF. The CDR3 DNA is TGTGCCAGTGGGCCGGAGTATAGCAATCAGCCCCAGCATTTT.

This clonotype was counted between two and nine times. The V gene is TRBV4-1, the J gene TRBJ2-3; D possibly corresponds to TRBD2 (6 bases). The germline V gene encodes CDR1 MGHRA and CDR2 YSYEKL. This CDR3 is 15 amino acids long. V shed 0 bases and J shed 6 bases, with 13 bases lying between them. CDR3 DNA: TGCGCCAGCAGCCAAGAGGGACTCAATGGGGATACGCAGTATTTT. This codes for CASSQEGLNGDTQYF.

This clonotype was seen more than once but under ten times. The rearrangement joins TRBV5-1 to TRBJ2-5; the D gene is possibly TRBD2 (6 bases). CDR1 and CDR2 (germline): SGHRS, YFSETQ. V dropped 4 bases and J dropped 1 base, with 11 bases sitting between them. The CDR3 is 14 amino acids. The CDR3 DNA reads as TGCGCCAGCAGCCCCTACGGGGGCCAAGAGACCCAGTACTTC. Its translation is CASSPYGGQETQYF. Complete variable domain (other parts from reference TRBV5-1 and TRBJ2-5): KAGVTQTPRYLIKTRGQQVTLSCSPISGHRSVSWYQQTPGQGLQFLFEYFSETQRNKGNFPGRFSGRQFSNSRSEMNVSTLELGDSALYLCASSPYGGQETQYFGPGTRLLVL.